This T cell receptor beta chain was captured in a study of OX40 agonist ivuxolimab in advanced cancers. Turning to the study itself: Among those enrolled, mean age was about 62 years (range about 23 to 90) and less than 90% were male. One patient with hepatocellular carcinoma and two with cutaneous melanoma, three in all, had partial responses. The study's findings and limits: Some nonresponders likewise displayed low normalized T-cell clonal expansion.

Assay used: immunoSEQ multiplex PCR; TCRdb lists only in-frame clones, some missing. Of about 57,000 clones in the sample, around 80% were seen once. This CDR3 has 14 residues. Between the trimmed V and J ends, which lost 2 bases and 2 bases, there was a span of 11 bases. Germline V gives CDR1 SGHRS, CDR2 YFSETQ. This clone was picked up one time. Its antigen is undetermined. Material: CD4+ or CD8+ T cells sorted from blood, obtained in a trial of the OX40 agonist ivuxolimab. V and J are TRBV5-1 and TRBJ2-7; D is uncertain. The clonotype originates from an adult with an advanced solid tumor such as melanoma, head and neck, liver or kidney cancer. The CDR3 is CASSFNTDTYEQYF. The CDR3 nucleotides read TGCGCCAGCAGCTTTAACACAGATACCTACGAGCAGTACTTC.